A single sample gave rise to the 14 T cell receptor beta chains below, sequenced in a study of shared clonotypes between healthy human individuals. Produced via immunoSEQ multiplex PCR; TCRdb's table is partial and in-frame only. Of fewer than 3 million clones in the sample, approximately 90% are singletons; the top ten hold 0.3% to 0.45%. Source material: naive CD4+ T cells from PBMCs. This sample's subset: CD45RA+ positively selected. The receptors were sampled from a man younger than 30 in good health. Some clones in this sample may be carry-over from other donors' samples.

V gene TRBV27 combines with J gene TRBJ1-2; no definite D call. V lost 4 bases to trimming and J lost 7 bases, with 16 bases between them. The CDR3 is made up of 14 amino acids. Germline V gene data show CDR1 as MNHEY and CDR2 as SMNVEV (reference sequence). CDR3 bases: TGTGCCAGCAGTTACGCCCTTGGGAGGTCTGGCTACACCTTC. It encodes CASSYALGRSGYTF.

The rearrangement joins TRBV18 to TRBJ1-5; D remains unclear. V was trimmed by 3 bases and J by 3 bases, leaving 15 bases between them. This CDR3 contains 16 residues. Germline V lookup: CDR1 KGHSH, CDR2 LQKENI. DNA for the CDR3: TGTGCCAGCTCACCCCAAGTCGTCTGGAACAATCAGCCCCAGCATTTT. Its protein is CASSPQVVWNNQPQHF.

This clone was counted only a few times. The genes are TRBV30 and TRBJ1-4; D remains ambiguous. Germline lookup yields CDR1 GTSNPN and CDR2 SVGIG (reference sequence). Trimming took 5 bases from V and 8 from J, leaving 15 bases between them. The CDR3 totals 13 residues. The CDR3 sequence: CAWSLVVGEKLFF. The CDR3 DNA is TGTGCCTGGTCGTTGGTGGTCGGAGAAAAACTGTTTTTT.

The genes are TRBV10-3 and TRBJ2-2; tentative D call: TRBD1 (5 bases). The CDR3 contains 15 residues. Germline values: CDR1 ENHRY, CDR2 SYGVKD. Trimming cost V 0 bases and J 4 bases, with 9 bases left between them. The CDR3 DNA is TGTGCCATCAGTGAGTCTAGGACAATCACCGGGGAGCTGTTTTTT. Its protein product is CAISESRTITGELFF.

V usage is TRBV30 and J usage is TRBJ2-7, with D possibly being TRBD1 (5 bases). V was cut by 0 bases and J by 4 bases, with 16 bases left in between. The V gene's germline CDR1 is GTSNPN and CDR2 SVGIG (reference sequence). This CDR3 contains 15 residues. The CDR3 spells CAWSVSRVSRYEQYF. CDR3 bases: TGTGCCTGGAGTGTATCCAGGGTGAGTAGGTACGAGCAGTACTTC. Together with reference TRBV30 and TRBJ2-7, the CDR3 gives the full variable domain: SQTIHQWPATLVQPVGSPLSLECTVEGTSNPNLYWYRQAAGRGLQLLFYSVGIGQISSEVPQNLSASRPQDRQFILSSKKLLLSDSGFYLCAWSVSRVSRYEQYFGPGTRLTVT.

The CDR3 DNA reads TGTGCTAGTGGTTTGGGGGGACATTCTGAAGCTTTCTTT. Translation: CASGLGGHSEAFF. The rearrangement links TRBV12-5 to TRBJ1-1, with D perhaps TRBD1 (6 bases). The CDR3 is made up of 13 amino acids. Trimming cost V 1 base and J 6 bases, with 9 bases left between them. From germline, CDR1 is LGHNT and CDR2 FRNRAP. The full variable domain, its missing parts supplied by reference TRBV12-5 and TRBJ1-1, is DARVTQTPRHKVTEMGQEVTMRCQPILGHNTVFWYRQTMMQGLELLAYFRNRAPLDDSGMPKDRFSAEMPDATLATLKIQPSEPRDSAVYFCASGLGGHSEAFFGQGTRLTVV.

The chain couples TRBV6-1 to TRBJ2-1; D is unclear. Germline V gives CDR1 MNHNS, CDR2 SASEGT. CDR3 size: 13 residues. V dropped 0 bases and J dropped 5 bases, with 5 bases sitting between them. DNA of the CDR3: TGTGCCAGCAGTGAAGCTCTCCACAATGAGCAGTTCTTC. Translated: CASSEALHNEQFF.

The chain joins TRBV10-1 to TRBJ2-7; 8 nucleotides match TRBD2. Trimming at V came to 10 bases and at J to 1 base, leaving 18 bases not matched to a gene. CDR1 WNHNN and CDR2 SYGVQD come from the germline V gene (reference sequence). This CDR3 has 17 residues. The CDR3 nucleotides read TGCGCCAACGGGGGGCCTAGCGGGTCTCCCAGGTCCTACGAGCAGTACTTC. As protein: CANGGPSGSPRSYEQYF.

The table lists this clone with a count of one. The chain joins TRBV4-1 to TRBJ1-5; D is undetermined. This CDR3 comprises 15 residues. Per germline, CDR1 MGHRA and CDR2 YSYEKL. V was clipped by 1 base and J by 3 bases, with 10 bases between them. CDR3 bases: TGCGCCAGCAGCCAAGGCGATGCAAACAATCAGCCCCAGCATTTT. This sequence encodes CASSQGDANNQPQHF.

CDR3 amino acids: CASSGDGVQIGNEQFF. CDR3 in DNA: TGCGCCAGCAGCGGCGACGGGGTCCAAATCGGCAATGAGCAGTTCTTC. The V gene is TRBV5-1, the J gene TRBJ2-1; tentative D call: TRBD2 (5 bases). The CDR3 extends over 16 amino acids. Trimming removed 4 bases at V and 6 bases at J, with 20 bases between. CDR1 and CDR2 (germline): SGHRS, YFSETQ.

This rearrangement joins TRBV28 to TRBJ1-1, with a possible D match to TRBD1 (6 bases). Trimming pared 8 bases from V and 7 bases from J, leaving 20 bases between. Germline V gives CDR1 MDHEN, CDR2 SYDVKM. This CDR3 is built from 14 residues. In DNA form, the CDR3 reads TGTGCCAGCGGTCTCAGCAGGGGTGATGGTGAAGCTTTCTTT. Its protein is CASGLSRGDGEAFF.

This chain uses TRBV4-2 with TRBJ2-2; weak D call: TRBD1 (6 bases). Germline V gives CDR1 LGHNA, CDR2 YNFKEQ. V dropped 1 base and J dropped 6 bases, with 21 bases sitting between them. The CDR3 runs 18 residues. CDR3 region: CASSQVRLGAGSSGELFF. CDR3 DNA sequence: TGTGCCAGCAGCCAAGTGCGTTTGGGGGCAGGGAGCTCCGGGGAGCTGTTTTTT.

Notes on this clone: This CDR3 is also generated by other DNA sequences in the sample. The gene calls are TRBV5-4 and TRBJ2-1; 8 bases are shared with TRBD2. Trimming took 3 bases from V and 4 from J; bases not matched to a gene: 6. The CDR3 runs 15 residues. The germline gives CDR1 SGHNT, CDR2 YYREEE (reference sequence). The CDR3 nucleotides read TGTGCCAGCAGCTCGGGGACTAGTGGTTACAATGAGCAGTTCTTC. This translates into CASSSGTSGYNEQFF.

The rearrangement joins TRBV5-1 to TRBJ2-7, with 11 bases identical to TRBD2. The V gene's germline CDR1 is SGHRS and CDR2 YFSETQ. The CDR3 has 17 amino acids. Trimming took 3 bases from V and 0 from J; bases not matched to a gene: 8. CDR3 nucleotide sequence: TGCGCCAGCAGCTCAACAGGACTAGCGGGCCTCTCCTACGAGCAGTACTTC. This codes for CASSSTGLAGLSYEQYF.